The 28 T cell receptor beta chains presented below share a single source sample, sequenced in a study of T-cell reconstitution after alpha-beta-depleted transplantation in children. Researchers prepared the TCRbeta library using unique molecular identifiers, the study reports. TCRdb re-analysed the PCR reads in MiXCR, keeping a single row per CDR3 protein. Seen here are some 190,000 distinct CDR3 sequences, around 10% observed once, and the top ten hold less than 15%. Sequences were derived from PBMCs, sampled before TCRalphabeta/CD19-depleted stem cell transplant. The receptors were sampled from a boy younger than 10 with acute myeloid leukemia, due to receive a stem cell transplant.

This clonotype has a count of ten or more. The rearrangement uses TRBV14 and TRBJ1-2; 11 positions match TRBD1. The CDR3 consists of 16 residues. Germline V gene data show CDR1 as SGHDN and CDR2 as FVKESK. The trim removed 3 bases at V and 7 bases at J, leaving 10 bases unmatched. In DNA form, the CDR3 reads TGTGCCAGCAGCCAGAAAACCGGGACAGGGGGTTCTGGCTACACCTTC. As protein: CASSQKTGTGGSGYTF.

The sample holds many counts of this clonotype. J is TRBJ2-3 and V is TRBV29-1; 7 nucleotides agree with TRBD1. Germline V gene lookup returns CDR1 SQVTM and CDR2 ANQGSEA. This CDR3 comprises 12 residues. Trimming cost V 8 bases and J 5 bases; bases outside gene matches: 7. The chain's CDR3 is CSHSPGGDTQYF. As DNA, the CDR3 is TGCAGCCACTCGCCAGGGGGAGATACGCAGTATTTT.

This clonotype was found many times. The rearrangement joins TRBV9 to TRBJ1-1, with 7 bases lining up with TRBD1. This CDR3 is built from 17 residues. J gave up 4 bases and V 3 bases, and 15 bases lay outside the gene matches. Germline CDR1 is SGDLS and CDR2 is YYNGEE. The CDR3 region is CASSAETGISSSTEAFF. In nucleotides, the CDR3 is TGTGCCAGCAGCGCCGAGACAGGGATCTCGTCCAGCACTGAAGCTTTCTTT.

This clonotype was recorded at least ten times. The chain uses TRBV20-1 and TRBJ2-3; 13 bases are shared with TRBD2. J was trimmed by 8 bases and V by 5 bases; bases with no gene match: 10. The length of the CDR3 is 15 residues. The germline CDR1 and CDR2 sequences are DFQATT and SNEGSKA (reference sequence). CDR3 bases: TGCAGTGCTCACGGACTAGCGGGGGATTATGTTACGCAGTATTTT. Translated, it gives CSAHGLAGDYVTQYF.

This clonotype occurred a few times. The chain has TRBV28 and TRBJ2-1, with TRBD2 matching 9 bases. This CDR3 region has 16 residues. CDR1 and CDR2 (germline): MDHEN, SYDVKM. V lost 1 base, J lost 3 bases, and 4 bases stayed unmatched. Here the CDR3 DNA reads TGTGCCAGCAGTTTATATGCGGGAGGGGTCTACAATGAGCAGTTCTTC. This gives the protein CASSLYAGGVYNEQFF.

This clonotype showed up many times. The chain combines TRBV4-1 with TRBJ2-5; possibly TRBD1 for D (5 bases). Germline V gives CDR1 MGHRA, CDR2 YSYEKL. The CDR3 runs to 16 residues. V dropped 3 bases and J dropped 5 bases, with 19 bases sitting between them. The CDR3 DNA sequence: TGCGCCAGCAGCCATCCATCCCATTCCTCAGGGGAGACCCAGTACTTC. It specifies CASSHPSHSSGETQYF.

Concerning this clonotype: An end of the junction does not agree with germline; a read error may underlie this. The chain couples TRBV18 to TRBJ2-2; a possible D gene is TRBD2 (6 bases). The CDR3 totals 15 residues. The germline V gene encodes CDR1 KGHSH and CDR2 LQKENI. The CDR3 loop reads CASSPSRLGPGEPFF. CDR3 nucleotides: TGTGCCAGCTCACCATCGAGACTAGGGCCCGGGGAGCCGTTTTTT.

This clonotype has ten or more counts. J is TRBJ1-2 and V is TRBV12-3 or TRBV12-4; no clear D gene. The ends were cut back, 2 bases at V and 6 bases at J, with 10 bases in the middle. The CDR3 has 13 amino acids. In DNA, the CDR3 is TGTGCCAGCAGTTTAAGGGAGCGCGATGGCTACACCTTC. Translating it yields CASSLRERDGYTF.

This clonotype was detected ten times or more. The CDR3 DNA sequence: TGCAGTGCTAGAGCGGTAGGAGGAGATACGCAGTATTTT. Translation: CSARAVGGDTQYF. The gene calls are TRBV20-1 and TRBJ2-3; weak D call: TRBD2 (5 bases). In germline, CDR1 is DFQATT, CDR2 SNEGSKA (reference sequence). The CDR3 spans 13 residues. V lost 1 base, J lost 5 bases, and 10 bases lay in between.

This clonotype appeared many times. One end of the junction does not line up with germline, which may come from a read error. The rearrangement links TRBV28 to TRBJ2-1, with 8 bases lining up with TRBD2. The germline V gene encodes CDR1 MDHEN and CDR2 SYDVKM. The CDR3 sequence is 16 residues long. Written as DNA, the CDR3 is TGTGCCAGCAGTTCCCAGACTAGCGAGTTGGGGAATGACCAGTTCTTC. The encoded protein is CASSSQTSELGNDQFF.

This clonotype has ten or more counts. This sequence joins TRBV7-9 and TRBJ2-2; maybe TRBD1 (6 bases). The CDR3 runs to 15 residues. Trimming took 5 bases from V and 1 from J, leaving 11 bases between them. CDR1 is SEHNR, CDR2 FQNEAQ, per germline (reference sequence). The CDR3 is CASSPGHLNTGELFF. The CDR3 region has the DNA TGTGCCAGCAGCCCGGGACACCTGAACACCGGGGAGCTGTTTTTT.

This clonotype was counted at least ten times. The rearrangement links TRBV12-3 or TRBV12-4 to TRBJ2-1, with a possible D match to TRBD2 (5 bases). V lost 5 bases and J 5 bases, leaving 10 bases between the germline ends. This CDR3 has 13 residues. The CDR3 spells CASSATTNNEQFF. The CDR3 DNA sequence: TGTGCCAGCAGTGCGACTACAAACAATGAGCAGTTCTTC.

Ten or more counts support this clonotype. This sequence joins TRBV2 and TRBJ2-3; 7 bases agree with TRBD2. This CDR3 is 15 amino acids long. Per the germline V gene, CDR1 is SNHLY and CDR2 is FYNNEI. Trimming cost V 11 bases and J 0 bases; bases outside gene matches: 11. The CDR3 sequence is CAGASWEGSTDTQYF. In DNA, the CDR3 is TGTGCCGGAGCGTCATGGGAGGGCAGCACAGATACGCAGTATTTT. Variable domain in full (rest from reference TRBV2 and TRBJ2-3): EPEVTQTPSHQVTQMGQEVILRCVPISNHLYFYWYRQILGQKVEFLVSFYNNEISEKSEIFDDQFSVERPDGSNFTLKIRSTKLEDSAMYFCAGASWEGSTDTQYFGPGTRLTVL.

This clonotype was recorded many times. The gene calls are TRBV29-1 and TRBJ2-1; D is unresolved. The germline V and J ends were trimmed by 7 bases and 0 bases, with 19 bases remaining between them. Looked up from germline, CDR1 is SQVTM and CDR2 is ANQGSEA. The CDR3 spans 16 residues. CDR3 loop: CSADIGVVSSYNEQFF. DNA of the CDR3: TGCAGCGCCGACATTGGGGTGGTTAGCTCCTACAATGAGCAGTTCTTC.

At least ten counts were recorded for this clonotype. This chain joins TRBV20-1 and TRBJ2-7, with D perhaps TRBD1 (6 bases). In germline, CDR1 is DFQATT, CDR2 SNEGSKA (reference sequence). This CDR3 has 12 amino acids. The CDR3 reads CSHRVSDYEQYF. CDR3 bases: TGCAGCCACAGGGTGTCAGACTACGAGCAGTACTTC.

This clonotype was recorded many times. The chain links TRBV14 to TRBJ1-2, with a weak D call TRBD1 (6 bases). Germline-derived CDR1 and CDR2 are SGHDN and FVKESK. This CDR3 is 19 amino acids long. Trimming cost V 1 base and J 4 bases, with 25 bases left between them. The CDR3 sequence is CASSQGLARGRGGSYGYTF. CDR3 nucleotide sequence: TGTGCCAGCAGCCAAGGACTTGCCAGGGGCAGGGGAGGGTCCTATGGCTACACCTTC.

This clonotype was counted many times. This chain uses TRBV12-3 or TRBV12-4 with TRBJ2-1; a possible D gene is TRBD2 (6 bases). This CDR3 region has 13 residues. Trimming pared 5 bases from V and 11 bases from J, leaving 16 bases between. DNA of the CDR3: TGTGCCAGCAGTAGGGGACTTACAATGAAGCAGTTCTTC. Its protein is CASSRGLTMKQFF.

This clonotype has at least ten counts. CDR3 in DNA: TGTGCCAGCAGTGCCGGGACAGGGTTTGCCAAAAACATTCAGTACTTC. Translation: CASSAGTGFAKNIQYF. V gene TRBV12-3 or TRBV12-4 combines with J gene TRBJ2-4; 9 bases match TRBD1. CDR3 length equals 16 residues. The J segment lost 1 base and the V segment lost 5 bases, leaving 6 bases of the junction unmatched.

This sequence joins TRBV6-5 and TRBJ1-2; D ambiguous. The germline CDR1 and CDR2 sequences are MNHEY and SVGAGI. Trimming left V 2 bases short and J 5 bases short, with 9 bases between. The CDR3 runs to 13 residues. Here the CDR3 reads CASSYDSDYGYTF. CDR3 coding DNA: TGTGCCAGCAGTTACGATTCGGATTATGGCTACACCTTC.

This clonotype has at least ten counts. This rearrangement joins TRBV20-1 to TRBJ2-7; a possible D gene is TRBD1 (5 bases). The germline V gene encodes CDR1 DFQATT and CDR2 SNEGSKA (reference sequence). This CDR3 has 13 residues. The V and J ends lost 5 bases and 0 bases respectively, with 11 bases between them. The CDR3 DNA is TGCAGTGCTCTGACAGTTTTCTCCTACGAGCAGTACTTC. Translation: CSALTVFSYEQYF.

This clonotype was detected many times. The V call is TRBV6-1, the J call TRBJ2-5; a possible D gene is TRBD2 (6 bases). Trimming cost V 8 bases and J 4 bases, with 17 bases left between them. The CDR3 covers 14 residues. Germline V gives CDR1 MNHNS, CDR2 SASEGT. DNA for the CDR3: TGTGCCAGCGTCCCTTTGGTGGGGGGAGAGACCCAGTACTTC. Translating it yields CASVPLVGGETQYF.

V and J are TRBV30 and TRBJ1-4; D is unclear. CDR1 GTSNPN and CDR2 SVGIG come from the germline V gene (reference sequence). This CDR3 region has 12 residues. Trimming took 5 bases from V and 7 from J, leaving 11 bases between them. The DNA of the CDR3 is TGTGCCTGGGAGTCGCATGTTGAAAAACTGTTTTTT. It encodes CAWESHVEKLFF.

This clonotype was seen at least ten times. The chain is built from TRBV4-1 and TRBJ2-4; 9 bases map to TRBD1. There are 14 residues in the CDR3. Germline trimming cut 4 bases from V and 7 bases from J; bases unmatched to any gene: 5. Looked up from germline, CDR1 is MGHRA and CDR2 is YSYEKL. As DNA, the CDR3 is TGCGCCAGCAGCCCCCCCGGGACAGGGAACATTCAGTACTTC. It translates to CASSPPGTGNIQYF.

This clonotype was observed at least ten times. CDR3 DNA: TGTGCCAGCAGCCTCTGGACAGATACGCAGTATTTT. Translated: CASSLWTDTQYF. The chain is built from TRBV5-5 and TRBJ2-3, with D unclear. Germline loops: CDR1 SGHKS, CDR2 YYEKEE (reference sequence). Trimming took off 4 bases at V and 3 bases at J, with 6 bases between the two ends. The CDR3 has 12 residues.

The table lists this clonotype with a few counts. The chain is built from TRBV19 and TRBJ1-1; 7 nucleotides match TRBD1. Germline lookup yields CDR1 LNHDA and CDR2 SQIVND (reference sequence). The CDR3 consists of 15 residues. V lost 5 bases, J lost 6 bases, and 12 bases stayed unmatched. CDR3 in DNA: TGTGCCAGTAGTGATACCGGGACAGTTAGCTCTGAAGCTTTCTTT. Its translation is CASSDTGTVSSEAFF.

This clonotype was seen ten or more times. CDR3 region: CASSYAADYGYTF. CDR3 DNA: TGTGCCAGCAGTTATGCGGCAGACTATGGCTACACCTTC. The chain combines TRBV6-5 with TRBJ1-2; no clear D. CDR3 length: 13 amino acids. The V gene lost 3 bases and the J gene lost 3 bases, with 8 bases spanning the gap. Germline lookup yields CDR1 MNHEY and CDR2 SVGAGI.

This clonotype was seen many times. This chain connects TRBV29-1 to TRBJ1-2; no definite D call. CDR3 length: 14 amino acids. Germline assignment: CDR1 SQVTM and CDR2 ANQGSEA. Trimming stripped 1 base from V and 3 bases from J, with 12 bases between. In nucleotides, the CDR3 is TGCAGCGTTGAAGGAGGGTCCAGTCACTATGGCTACACCTTC. Translated: CSVEGGSSHYGYTF.

There are many counts of this clonotype. This chain uses TRBV29-1 with TRBJ2-5, with a possible D match to TRBD1 (6 bases). The CDR3 totals 16 residues. Germline CDR1 SQVTM, CDR2 ANQGSEA. Trimming took 2 bases from V and 3 from J, leaving 19 bases between them. CDR3 residues: CSVERGSQLPKETQYF. The CDR3 DNA sequence: TGCAGCGTTGAAAGGGGGAGCCAGCTCCCCAAAGAGACCCAGTACTTC.